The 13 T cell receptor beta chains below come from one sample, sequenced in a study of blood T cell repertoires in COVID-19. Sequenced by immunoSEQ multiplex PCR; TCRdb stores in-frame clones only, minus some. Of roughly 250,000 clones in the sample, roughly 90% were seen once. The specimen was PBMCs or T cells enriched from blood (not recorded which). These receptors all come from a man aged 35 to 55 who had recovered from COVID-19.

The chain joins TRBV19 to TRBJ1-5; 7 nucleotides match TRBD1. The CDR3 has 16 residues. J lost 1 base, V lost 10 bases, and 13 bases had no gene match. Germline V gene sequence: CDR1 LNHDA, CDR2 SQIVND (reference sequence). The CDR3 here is CATRLLGTASNQPQHF. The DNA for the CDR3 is TGTGCCACGAGGCTACTAGGGACAGCCAGCAATCAGCCCCAGCATTTT.

CDR3 bases: TGTGCCAGCAGCCCACTAGCGGGAGGAAATCCCTACGAGCAGTACTTC. It translates to CASSPLAGGNPYEQYF. The V gene is TRBV2, the J gene TRBJ2-7, with 12 bases aligning to TRBD2. The germline V gene encodes CDR1 SNHLY and CDR2 FYNNEI. The V gene end was trimmed by 6 bases and the J gene end by 2 bases; junction bases not matched to a gene: 8. This CDR3 spans 16 amino acids.

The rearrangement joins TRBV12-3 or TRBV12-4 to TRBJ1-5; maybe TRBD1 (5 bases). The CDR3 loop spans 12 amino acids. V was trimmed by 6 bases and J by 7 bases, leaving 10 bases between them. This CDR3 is CASSNQGQPQHF. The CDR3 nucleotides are TGTGCCAGCAGCAATCAGGGCCAGCCCCAGCATTTT.

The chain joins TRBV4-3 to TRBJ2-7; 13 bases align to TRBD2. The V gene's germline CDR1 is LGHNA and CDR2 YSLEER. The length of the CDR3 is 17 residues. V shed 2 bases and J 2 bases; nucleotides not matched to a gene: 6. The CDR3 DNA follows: TGCGCCAGCAGCCAAACCGAGGGACTAGCGGGAACCTACGAGCAGTACTTC. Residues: CASSQTEGLAGTYEQYF.

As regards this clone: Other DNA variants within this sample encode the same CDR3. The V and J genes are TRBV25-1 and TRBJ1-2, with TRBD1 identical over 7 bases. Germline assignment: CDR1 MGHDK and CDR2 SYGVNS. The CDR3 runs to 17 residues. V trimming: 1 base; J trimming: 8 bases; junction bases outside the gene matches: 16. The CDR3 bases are TGTGCCAGCAGTGAATTTGCAGGGGGTGCTTATGGGGGGGGCTACACCTTC. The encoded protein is CASSEFAGGAYGGGYTF.

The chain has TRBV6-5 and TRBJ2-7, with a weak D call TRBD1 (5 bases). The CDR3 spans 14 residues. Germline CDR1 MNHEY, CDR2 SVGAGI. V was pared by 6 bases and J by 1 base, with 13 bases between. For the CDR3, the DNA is TGTGCCAGCAGCGGACAACTGGGATCCTACGAGCAGTACTTC. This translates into CASSGQLGSYEQYF.

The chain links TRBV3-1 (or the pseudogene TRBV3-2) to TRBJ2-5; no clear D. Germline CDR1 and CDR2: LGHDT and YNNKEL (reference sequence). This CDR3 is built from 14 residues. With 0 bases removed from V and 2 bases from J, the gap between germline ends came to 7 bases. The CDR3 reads CASSQDLTQETQYF. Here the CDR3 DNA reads TGTGCCAGCAGCCAAGATCTAACGCAAGAGACCCAGTACTTC.

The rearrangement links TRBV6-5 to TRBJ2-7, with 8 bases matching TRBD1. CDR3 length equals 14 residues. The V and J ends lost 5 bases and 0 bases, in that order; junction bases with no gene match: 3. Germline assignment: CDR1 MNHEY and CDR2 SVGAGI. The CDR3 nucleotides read TGTGCCAGCAGTCCCGACAGGGGCTCCTACGAGCAGTACTTC. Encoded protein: CASSPDRGSYEQYF.

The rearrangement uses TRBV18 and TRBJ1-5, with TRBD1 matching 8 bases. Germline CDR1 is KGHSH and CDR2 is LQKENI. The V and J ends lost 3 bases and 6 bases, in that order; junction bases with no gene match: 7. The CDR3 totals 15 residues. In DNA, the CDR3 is TGTGCCAGCTCACCGACAGGGGATCGAAGTCAGCCCCAGCATTTT. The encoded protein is CASSPTGDRSQPQHF.

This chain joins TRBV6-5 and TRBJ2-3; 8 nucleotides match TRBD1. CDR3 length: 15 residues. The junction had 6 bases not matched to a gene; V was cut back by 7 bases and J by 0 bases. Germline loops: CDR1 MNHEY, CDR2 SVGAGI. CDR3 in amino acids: CASIRRDRSTDTQYF. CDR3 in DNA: TGTGCCAGCATCCGCCGGGACAGGAGCACAGATACGCAGTATTTT.

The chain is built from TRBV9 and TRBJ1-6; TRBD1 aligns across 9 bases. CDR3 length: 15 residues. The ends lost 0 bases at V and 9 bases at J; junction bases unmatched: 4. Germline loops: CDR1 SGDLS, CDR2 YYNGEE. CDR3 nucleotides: TGTGCCAGCAGCGTAGAGGACAGGGGAAGTTCACCCCTCCACTTT. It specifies CASSVEDRGSSPLHF.

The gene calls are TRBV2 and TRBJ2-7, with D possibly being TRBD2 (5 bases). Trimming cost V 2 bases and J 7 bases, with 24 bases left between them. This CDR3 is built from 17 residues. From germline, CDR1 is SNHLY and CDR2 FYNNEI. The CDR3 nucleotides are TGTGCCAGCAGTGAAACCGAACCGGGGAGCTTCACTGGGGAGCAGTACTTC. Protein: CASSETEPGSFTGEQYF.

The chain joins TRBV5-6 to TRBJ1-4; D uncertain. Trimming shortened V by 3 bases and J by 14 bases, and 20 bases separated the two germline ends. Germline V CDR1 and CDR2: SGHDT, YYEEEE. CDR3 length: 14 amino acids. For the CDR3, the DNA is TGTGCCAGCAGCTCCAGCAATGCGGGTCGGGCCCTGTTTTTT. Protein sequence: CASSSSNAGRALFF.